This TCR beta chain came from a study of blood T cell repertoires in COVID-19. Sequencing used immunoSEQ multiplex PCR; TCRdb keeps in-frame clones, though not all of them. There are fewer than 250,000 clones in the sample; 70% to 90% occur only once, and roughly 0.95% lies in the top ten. The study drew participants aged about 18 to 95 years from approximately 25 US areas. This TCR was sampled from a man aged 50 to 59 who had been exposed to COVID-19. Source material: PBMCs or T cells enriched from blood (not recorded which).

The CDR3 spells CASSLNQGDTEAFF. The CDR3 coding sequence is TGTGCCAGCAGCTTAAATCAGGGGGACACTGAAGCTTTCTTT. The chain is built from TRBV7-3 and TRBJ1-1, with 7 bases identical to TRBD1. The CDR3 spans 14 residues. Trimming removed 1 base from V and 3 bases from J; junction bases left unmatched: 2. Germline V gene lookup returns CDR1 SGHTA and CDR2 FQGTGA.